The rows below give T cell receptor beta chains drawn from one sample of a study of beta chain features in type 1 diabetes. The assay was immunoSEQ multiplex PCR, and TCRdb's table has in-frame clones only and misses some. The sample gives roughly 150,000 clones, 11% of which show up once; roughly 1.9% is in the top ten. The sample comprised central memory CD4+ T cells from blood. These receptors were collected from a man younger than 35 in good health. Each CDR3 is given with its conserved first and last residue. D genes are given only for firm matches. Rows may omit the clone size; those that give it use once, few, many or a size class.

size: few
J: TRBJ2-3
V: TRBV11-2
D: .
CDR3: CASSLVAKSTDTQYF
DNA: TGTGCCAGCAGCTTAGTAGCGAAAAGCACAGATACGCAGTATTTT

size: few
J: TRBJ1-5
V: TRBV27
D: .
CDR3: CASSFVRDQPQHF
DNA: TGTGCCAGCAGTTTCGTTAGGGATCAGCCCCAGCATTTT

size: .
J: TRBJ2-3
V: TRBV6-4
D: .
CDR3: CASSEGVTDTQYF
DNA: TGTGCCAGCAGTGAAGGTGTGACAGATACGCAGTATTTT

size: few
J: TRBJ1-1
V: TRBV18
D: .
CDR3: CASSPQGGITEAFF
DNA: TGTGCCAGCTCACCTCAGGGAGGGATCACTGAAGCTTTCTTT

size: .
J: TRBJ2-7
V: TRBV27
D: .
CDR3: CASKLVGEEAGYEQYF
DNA: TGTGCCAGCAAGTTGGTGGGGGAAGAAGCGGGCTACGAGCAGTACTTC

size: few
J: TRBJ1-2
V: TRBV6-6
D: .
CDR3: CASSQQGSNYGYTF
DNA: TGTGCCAGCAGCCAACAGGGATCTAACTATGGCTACACCTTC

size: .
J: TRBJ2-7
V: TRBV4-1
D: TRBD1
CDR3: CASSQGTGASYEQYF
DNA: TGCGCCAGCAGCCAAGGGACAGGGGCTTCCTACGAGCAGTACTTC

size: .
J: TRBJ2-1
V: TRBV18
D: TRBD2
CDR3: CASSPLAGVVGNEQFF
DNA: TGTGCCAGCTCACCACTAGCGGGAGTTGTGGGAAATGAGCAGTTCTTC

size: .
J: TRBJ2-1
V: TRBV19
D: .
CDR3: CASSIVGVAFF
DNA: TGTGCCAGTAGTATAGTAGGGGTTGCGTTCTTC

size: few
J: TRBJ2-5
V: TRBV4-2
D: .
CDR3: CASSPKSGYQETQYF
DNA: TGTGCCAGCAGCCCTAAGAGCGGGTACCAAGAGACCCAGTACTTC

size: .
J: TRBJ2-1
V: TRBV2
D: .
CDR3: CASGPRTDRNEQFF
DNA: TGTGCCAGCGGCCCTCGAACGGACCGCAATGAGCAGTTCTTC

size: .
J: TRBJ2-7
V: TRBV4-1
D: .
CDR3: CASSQEGREQYF
DNA: TGCGCCAGCAGCCAAGAAGGGCGGGAGCAGTACTTC

size: few
J: TRBJ2-1
V: TRBV9
D: .
CDR3: CASSVGSLDSYNEQFF
DNA: TGTGCCAGCAGCGTAGGTTCCCTGGACTCCTACAATGAGCAGTTCTTC

size: .
J: TRBJ1-4
V: TRBV15
D: .
CDR3: CATSRTGLNEKLFF
DNA: TGTGCCACCAGCAGGACAGGTCTTAATGAAAAACTGTTTTTT

size: few
J: TRBJ2-5
V: TRBV30
D: .
CDR3: CAWRARGRRETQYF
DNA: TGTGCCTGGCGCGCCAGGGGCCGGCGGGAGACCCAGTACTTC

size: .
J: TRBJ1-1
V: TRBV5-1
D: TRBD1
CDR3: CASSLGTVIVGNTEAFF
DNA: TGCGCCAGCAGCCTCGGGACAGTTATTGTGGGGAACACTGAAGCTTTCTTT

size: .
J: TRBJ2-3
V: TRBV9
D: .
CDR3: CASSVVADPTDTQYF
DNA: TGTGCCAGCAGCGTAGTGGCAGACCCCACAGATACGCAGTATTTT

size: few
J: TRBJ1-2
V: TRBV6-6
D: .
CDR3: CASKRVDYGYTF
DNA: TGTGCCAGCAAAAGGGTTGATTATGGCTACACCTTC

size: few
J: TRBJ2-5
V: TRBV7-6
D: .
CDR3: CASSLTGTPQQGTQYF
DNA: TGTGCCAGCAGCTTAACAGGGACCCCACAACAGGGGACCCAGTACTTC

size: many
J: TRBJ2-5
V: TRBV7-9
D: .
CDR3: CASSEGQETQYF
DNA: TGTGCCAGCAGCGAGGGCCAAGAGACCCAGTACTTC

size: few
J: TRBJ2-1
V: TRBV5-1
D: .
CDR3: CASSRQLGGGSYNEQFF
DNA: TGCGCCAGCAGCCGCCAGTTGGGCGGGGGCTCTTACAATGAGCAGTTCTTC

size: few
J: TRBJ2-1
V: TRBV6-4
D: .
CDR3: CASSDRAPSEQFF
DNA: TGTGCCAGCAGTGACAGGGCCCCAAGTGAGCAGTTCTTC

size: few
J: TRBJ2-7
V: TRBV19
D: .
CDR3: CASSRGSYEQYF
DNA: TGTGCCAGTAGCAGGGGTAGCTACGAGCAGTACTTC